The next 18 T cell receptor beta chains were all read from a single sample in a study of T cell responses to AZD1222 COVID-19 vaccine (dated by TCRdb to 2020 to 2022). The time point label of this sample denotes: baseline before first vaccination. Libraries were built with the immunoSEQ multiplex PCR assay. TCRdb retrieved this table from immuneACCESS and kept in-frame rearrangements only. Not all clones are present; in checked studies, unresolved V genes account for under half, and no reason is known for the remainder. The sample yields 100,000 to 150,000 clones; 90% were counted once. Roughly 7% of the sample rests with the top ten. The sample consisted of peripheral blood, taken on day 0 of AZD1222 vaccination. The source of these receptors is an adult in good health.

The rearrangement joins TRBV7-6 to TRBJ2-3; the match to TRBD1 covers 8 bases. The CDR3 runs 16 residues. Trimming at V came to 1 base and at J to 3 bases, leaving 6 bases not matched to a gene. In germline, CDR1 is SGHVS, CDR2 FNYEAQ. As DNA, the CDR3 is TGTGCCAGCAGCTTAGGCGCAGGGGGCAGGACAGATACGCAGTATTTT. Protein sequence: CASSLGAGGRTDTQYF.

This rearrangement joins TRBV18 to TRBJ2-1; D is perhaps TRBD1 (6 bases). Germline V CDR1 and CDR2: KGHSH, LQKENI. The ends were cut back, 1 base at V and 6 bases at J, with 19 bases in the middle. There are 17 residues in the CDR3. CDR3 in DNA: TGTGCCAGCTCACCACAACTGGCTCAGGGGTTGTCCAATGAGCAGTTCTTC. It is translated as CASSPQLAQGLSNEQFF.

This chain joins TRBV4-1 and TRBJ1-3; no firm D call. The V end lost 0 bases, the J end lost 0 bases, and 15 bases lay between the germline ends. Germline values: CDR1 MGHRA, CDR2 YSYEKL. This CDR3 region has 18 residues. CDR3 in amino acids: CASSQDQAQSDSGNTIYF. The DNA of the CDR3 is TGCGCCAGCAGCCAAGATCAAGCGCAGTCGGACTCTGGAAACACCATATATTTT.

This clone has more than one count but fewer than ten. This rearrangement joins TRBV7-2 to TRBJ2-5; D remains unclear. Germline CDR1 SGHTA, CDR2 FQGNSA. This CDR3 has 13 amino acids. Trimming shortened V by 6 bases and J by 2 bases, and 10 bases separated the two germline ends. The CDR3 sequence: CASSSGDQETQYF. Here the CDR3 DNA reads TGTGCCAGCAGTAGTGGCGATCAAGAGACCCAGTACTTC.

CDR3 residues: CASSLGVYGYTF. In DNA form, the CDR3 reads TGTGCCAGCAGTTTAGGGGTCTATGGCTACACCTTC. The chain carries TRBV12-3 or TRBV12-4 and TRBJ1-2; D is ambiguous. The CDR3 sequence is 12 residues long. The V gene lost 1 base and the J gene lost 4 bases, with 4 bases spanning the gap.

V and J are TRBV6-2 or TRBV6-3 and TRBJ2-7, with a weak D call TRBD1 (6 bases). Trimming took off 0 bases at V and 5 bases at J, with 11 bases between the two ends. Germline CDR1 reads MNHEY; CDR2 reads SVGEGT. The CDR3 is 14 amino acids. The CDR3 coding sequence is TGTGCCAGCAGTTACTCGGGGGCAGGCGACGAGCAGTACTTC. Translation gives CASSYSGAGDEQYF.

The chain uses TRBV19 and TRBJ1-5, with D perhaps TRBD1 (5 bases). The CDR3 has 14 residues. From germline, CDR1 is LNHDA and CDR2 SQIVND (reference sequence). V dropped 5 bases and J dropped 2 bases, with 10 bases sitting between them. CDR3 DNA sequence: TGTGCCAGTAGTCGACAGTTCGGCAATCAGCCCCAGCATTTT. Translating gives CASSRQFGNQPQHF.

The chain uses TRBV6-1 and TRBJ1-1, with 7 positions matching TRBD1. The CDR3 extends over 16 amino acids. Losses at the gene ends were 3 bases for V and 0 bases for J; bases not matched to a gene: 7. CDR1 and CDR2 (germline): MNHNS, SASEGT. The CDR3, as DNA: TGTGCCAGCAGTGATAGGGGACAGAATCTGAACACTGAAGCTTTCTTT. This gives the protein CASSDRGQNLNTEAFF.

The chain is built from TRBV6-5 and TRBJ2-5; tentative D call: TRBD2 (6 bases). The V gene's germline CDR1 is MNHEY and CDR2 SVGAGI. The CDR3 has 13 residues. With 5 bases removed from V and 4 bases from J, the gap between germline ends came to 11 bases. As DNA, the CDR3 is TGTGCCAGCAGTCTGGGGGGATTAGAGACCCAGTACTTC. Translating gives CASSLGGLETQYF.

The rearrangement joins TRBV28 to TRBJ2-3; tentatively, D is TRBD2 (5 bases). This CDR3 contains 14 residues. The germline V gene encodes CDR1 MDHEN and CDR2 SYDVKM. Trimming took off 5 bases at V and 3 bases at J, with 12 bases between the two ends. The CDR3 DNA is TGTGCCAGCAGTCGCGGCGCGGGTACAGATACGCAGTATTTT. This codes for CASSRGAGTDTQYF.

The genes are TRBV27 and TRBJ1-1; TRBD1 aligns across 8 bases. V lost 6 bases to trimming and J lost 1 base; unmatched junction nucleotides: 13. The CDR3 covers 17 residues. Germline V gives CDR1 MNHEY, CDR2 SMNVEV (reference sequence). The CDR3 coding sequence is TGTGCCAGCAGCCAGGACAGGGCACCAAGCGAGAACACTGAAGCTTTCTTT. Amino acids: CASSQDRAPSENTEAFF.

The CDR3 sequence is CASSQDPGGQQYF. CDR3 coding DNA: TGCGCCAGCAGCCAAGATCCCGGGGGCCAGCAGTACTTC. The V and J genes are TRBV4-3 and TRBJ2-7; either TRBD1 or TRBD2 may fit D (6 bases each). CDR1 is LGHNA, CDR2 YSLEER, per germline. The CDR3 has 13 amino acids. The V end lost 0 bases, the J end lost 8 bases, and 11 bases lay between the germline ends.

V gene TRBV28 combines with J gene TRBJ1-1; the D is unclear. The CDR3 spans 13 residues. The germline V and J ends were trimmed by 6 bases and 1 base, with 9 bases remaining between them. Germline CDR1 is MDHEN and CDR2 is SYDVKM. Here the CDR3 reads CASRIPTNTEAFF. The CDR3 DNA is TGTGCCAGCAGGATCCCGACGAACACTGAAGCTTTCTTT.

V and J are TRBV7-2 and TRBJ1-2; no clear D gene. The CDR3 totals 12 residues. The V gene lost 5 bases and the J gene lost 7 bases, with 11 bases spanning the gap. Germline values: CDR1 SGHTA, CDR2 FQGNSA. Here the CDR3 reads CASSLAGFGYTF. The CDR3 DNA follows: TGTGCCAGCAGCCTCGCGGGGTTTGGCTACACCTTC.

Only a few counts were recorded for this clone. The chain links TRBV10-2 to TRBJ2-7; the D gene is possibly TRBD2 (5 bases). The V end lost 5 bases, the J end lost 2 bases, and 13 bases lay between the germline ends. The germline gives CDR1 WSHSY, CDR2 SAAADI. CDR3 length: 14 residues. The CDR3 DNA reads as TGCGCCAGCAGTAGGTCTAGGACTGCCTACGAGCAGTACTTC. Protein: CASSRSRTAYEQYF.

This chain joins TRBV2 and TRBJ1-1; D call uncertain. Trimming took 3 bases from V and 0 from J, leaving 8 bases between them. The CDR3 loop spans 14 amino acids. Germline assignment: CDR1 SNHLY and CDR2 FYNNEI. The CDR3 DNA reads TGTGCCAGCAGTGAGGAGATCATGAACACTGAAGCTTTCTTT. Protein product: CASSEEIMNTEAFF.

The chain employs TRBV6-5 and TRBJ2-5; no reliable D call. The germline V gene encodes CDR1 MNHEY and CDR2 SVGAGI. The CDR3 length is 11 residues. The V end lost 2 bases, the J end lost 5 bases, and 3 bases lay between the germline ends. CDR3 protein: CASSYMETQYF. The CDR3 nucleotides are TGTGCCAGCAGTTACATGGAGACCCAGTACTTC.

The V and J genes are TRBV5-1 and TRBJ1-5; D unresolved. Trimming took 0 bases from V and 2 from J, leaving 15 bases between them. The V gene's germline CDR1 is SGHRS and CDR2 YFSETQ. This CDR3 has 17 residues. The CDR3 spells CASSLAPGIGGNQPQHF. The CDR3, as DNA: TGCGCCAGCAGCTTGGCCCCGGGGATCGGAGGCAATCAGCCCCAGCATTTT.